This T cell receptor (beta chain) is from a study of shared clonotypes between healthy human individuals. Looking at the study overall: Three plates were used per donor for CD4 naive, three for CD4 memory, two for CD8 naive and one for CD8 memory. Points from the study as a whole: Naive subsets generally exceeded memory subsets in estimated richness.

For this clone: Its antigen is unidentified.

With 4 bases removed from V and 4 bases from J, the gap between germline ends came to 3 bases. Germline loops: CDR1 SGHRS, CDR2 YFSETQ. The CDR3 length is 11 residues. It was at deep level that the assay was run. Produced via immunoSEQ multiplex PCR; TCRdb's table is partial and in-frame only. The profile shows roughly 2.2 million clones, about 92% of them singletons. This receptor was taken from a man aged 18 to 29 in good health. Some clones in this sample may be carry-over from other donors' samples. Material for sequencing was naive CD4+ T cells from PBMCs. The subset: CD45RA+ positively selected. The chain couples TRBV5-1 to TRBJ2-1; D uncertain. The CDR3 region is CASSEYNEQFF. Written as DNA, the CDR3 is TGCGCCAGCAGCGAGTACAATGAGCAGTTCTTC.